These 5 T cell receptor beta chains were all obtained from the same sample, sequenced in a study of T cell repertoires in cytomegalovirus infection. MiXCR was run by TCRdb on the reads, yielding one entry per CDR3 protein. This table has hundreds of thousands of distinct CDR3 sequences, roughly 43% appearing once. These receptors lack a known antigen. The specimen was cultured PBMCs, collected from culture after CMV antigen stimulation. These receptors all stem from a human donor in good health (CMV status not recorded). Some clones in this sample may be carry-over from other donors' samples.

This clonotype was found a few times. This rearrangement joins TRBV7-8 to TRBJ2-7; 14 nucleotides agree with TRBD2. The CDR3 runs 21 residues. The germline V gene encodes CDR1 SGHVS and CDR2 FQNEAQ. V shed 0 bases, J shed 5 bases, and the junction held 18 bases outside the gene matches. The CDR3, as DNA: TGTGCCAGCAGCTTAGCAAGGATCGTAATACCGGGACTAGCGGGAGTCCACGAGCAGTACTTC. This translates into CASSLARIVIPGLAGVHEQYF.

This clonotype was found once. The V and J genes are TRBV11-3 and TRBJ1-2; TRBD1 matches at 9 bases. The CDR3 runs 16 residues. Germline CDR1 SGHNT, CDR2 YENEEA. Trimming cost V 4 bases and J 6 bases; bases outside gene matches: 12. CDR3 in amino acids: CASSSRQGDVVHGYTF. CDR3 sequence (DNA): TGTGCCAGCAGCTCCCGACAGGGGGATGTAGTTCATGGCTACACCTTC.

The chain employs TRBV25-1 and TRBJ2-3; TRBD2 agrees at 7 bases. Germline assignment: CDR1 MGHDK and CDR2 SYGVNS. The CDR3 sequence is 16 residues long. V shed 3 bases and J 1 base; nucleotides not matched to a gene: 7. The DNA for the CDR3 is TGTGCCAGCAGTGATCCCGGTGGGAGGGGCACAGATACGCAGTATTTT. It is translated as CASSDPGGRGTDTQYF. The full variable domain, in which reference TRBV25-1 and TRBJ2-3 provide the parts outside the CDR3, is EADIYQTPRYLVIGTGKKITLECSQTMGHDKMYWYQQDPGMELHLIHYSYGVNSTEKGDLSSESTVSRIRTEHFPLTLESARPSHTSQYLCASSDPGGRGTDTQYFGPGTRLTVL.

This clonotype was recorded many times. This rearrangement joins TRBV7-2 to TRBJ1-1, with D hard to call. V lost 2 bases and J 6 bases, leaving 10 bases between the germline ends. Germline assignment: CDR1 SGHTA and CDR2 FQGNSA. This CDR3 is 13 amino acids long. CDR3 nucleotide sequence: TGTGCCAGCAGCTTAAACCTGGGCGCTGAAGCTTTCTTT. Protein sequence: CASSLNLGAEAFF.

The chain is built from TRBV7-6 and TRBJ2-7; TRBD1 agrees at 7 bases. Germline CDR1 reads SGHVS; CDR2 reads FNYEAQ. The CDR3 runs 20 residues. The V gene end was trimmed by 0 bases and the J gene end by 1 base; junction bases not matched to a gene: 18. The CDR3 protein is CASSLALGRGRILGSYEQYF. The CDR3 DNA follows: TGTGCCAGCAGCTTAGCGCTGGGAAGGGGGCGCATCTTAGGTTCCTACGAGCAGTACTTC.